The clone carrying this TCR beta chain was counted only a few times. No antigen is known for it. The sample is drawn from a study of CD8 T cells in ankylosing spondylitis. Study-wide points: Disease-linked clones reportedly showed significant enrichment in matched ankylosing spondylitis synovial fluid. In the blood and synovial fluid of reactive arthritis, some motif variants had been previously reported. One TCR beta motif, made up of about 8 highly homologous variants, appeared characteristic of ankylosing spondylitis blood.

The CDR3 totals 13 residues. Germline CDR1 DFQATT, CDR2 SNEGSKA (reference sequence). Between the trimmed V and J ends, which lost 1 base and 1 base, there was a span of 7 bases. Quantitative 5'-RACE with molecular barcodes produced the TCR beta libraries. Via MiXCR, TCRdb re-called the 5' RACE reads, giving one row per CDR3 protein. The sample yields 300,000 to 400,000 distinct CDR3 sequences, around 15% seen once. The sequenced material came from blood, either unsorted or a sorted T cell fraction (not recorded which). This receptor was obtained from a male donor with ankylosing spondylitis or in good health (not recorded which). The rearrangement links TRBV20-1 to TRBJ1-1; D unresolved. CDR3 loop: CSARGGQNTEAFF. The CDR3 DNA reads TGCAGTGCTAGAGGGGGTCAGAACACTGAAGCTTTCTTT.